Below, one T cell receptor (beta chain) is given with its context. No cognate antigen has been identified for it. No qualities accompany the bases; no much larger clone lies one base away. This record belongs to a study of blood T cell repertoires in COVID-19 (TCRdb year 2020). At the level of the whole study: Collaborator samples came from the United States, Italy and Spain and covered acute and convalescent phases of COVID-19. The material from the prospective study consisted of cDNA or gDNA derived from T cells, B-cell-depleted T cells, or PBMCs. The dataset comprised deeply sampled blood TCRbeta repertoires from subjects exposed to, actively infected with, or recovered from COVID-19. The repertoires were made available in a free public database intended to serve as a resource for research on the immune response to SARS-CoV-2. The samples were drawn from two sources: the first 160 participants of the ongoing ImmuneRACE study, and about 1,300 subjects contributed by 6 global collaborators. The sample metadata nearly always contained a de-identified subject ID, COVID-19 status, age in years and sex. Where available, HLA class I and class II types were obtained from metadata supplied by the sample provider rather than from assay-based typing.

CDR1 SGHDN and CDR2 FVKESK were looked up in the germline V gene. The CDR3 runs 13 residues from the cysteine to the phenylalanine. Solely the CDR3 DNA is kept, with 39 bases framed from the first base. V is clipped by 4 bases and J by 6 bases, and the sequence between their germline boundaries is 9 bases long. The collaborating institutions used their own protocols to collect whole blood in K2EDTA tubes. For TCRbeta analysis, collaborators shipped samples as frozen whole blood, isolated PBMCs, or DNA extracted from either of those sample types. The immunoSEQ Assay, a bias-controlled multiplex PCR, was used to amplify TCRbeta CDR3 regions from genomic DNA. The original pipeline was this. Nucleated cell counts per sample were estimated from amplification of reference gene primers within the assay. Sequence reads were collapsed and filtered to measure the absolute abundance of every unique TCRbeta CDR3 rearrangement. For each sample, productive Simpson clonality was calculated as the square root of Simpson's diversity index across productive rearrangements. TCRdb holds this immuneACCESS table with in-frame rearrangements only. Some clones are missing; in checked studies, unresolved V genes explain under half, and the rest has no known cause. V and J calls plus clone size are reproduced from that table; the DNA served to infer D and trimming. Across this sample there are some 42,000 clones, with approximately 90% seen only once. About a tenth of the sample is held by the ten biggest clonotypes.

Overall results and qualifications from the work: Clinical and demographic metadata were provided uncurated, with the amount varying by source and participant.

The specimen sequenced was peripheral blood. The TCR originated in a man between 50 and 59 years old with active COVID-19. The V and J segments used are TRBV14 and TRBJ2-2, with the D gene not confidently named. The CDR3: CASSPVVAGELFF. The sequence in DNA is TGTGCCAGCAGCCCGGTGGTGGCCGGGGAGCTGTTTTTT.